The 21 T cell receptor beta chains in this list originate from one sample, sequenced in a study of T cells in women clearing cervical HPV infection. Measured with immunoSEQ multiplex PCR; TCRdb has only the in-frame clones, and not every one. The ten most abundant clones cover approximately 5.2% of a sample with just over 20,000 clones. Material: blood buffy coat. These receptors originate from a woman between 18 and 70 years old with a cervical HPV16 infection that either progressed to CIN3+ or cleared (not recorded which).

CDR3 sequence: CASSLEGGKAFF. The sequenced part of the CDR3 DNA is TGTGCCAGCAGCTTAGAAGGGGGTAAA. This chain connects TRBV7-9 to TRBJ1-1; TRBD1 might be the D (6 bases). The read finishes 3 residues shy of the CDR3 end, and the germline J gene is used to complete it. This CDR3 is built from 12 residues. Germline V gives CDR1 SEHNR, CDR2 FQNEAQ (reference sequence). Full variable domain (rest looked up from reference TRBV7-9 and TRBJ1-1): DTGVSQNPRHKITKRGQNVTFRCDPISEHNRLYWYRQTLGQGPEFLTYFQNEAQLEKSRLLSDRFSAERPKGSFSTLEIQRTEQGDSAMYLCASSLEGGKAFFGQGTRLTVV.

Regarding this clone: With the read ending 3 residues before the CDR3 end, the germline J gene is used to fill in that end. This chain links TRBV5-5 with TRBJ1-2; 8 bases are shared with TRBD1. The CDR3 contains 14 residues. The germline V gene encodes CDR1 SGHKS and CDR2 YYEKEE (reference sequence). Unmatched junction bases numbered 5, after V lost 3 bases and J lost 4 bases. The CDR3 DNA, read in part, is TGTGCCAGCAGCTGGGAAGGACAGGGCTATGGC. Residues: CASSWEGQGYG. The full CDR3 reads CASSWEGQGYGYTF.

As for this clone: Sequencing ends 3 residues short of the CDR3 end; the germline J gene provides the rest. The rearrangement uses TRBV5-1 and TRBJ2-3; 7 bases are a match to TRBD1. The V gene end was trimmed by 4 bases and the J gene end by 0 bases; junction bases not matched to a gene: 2. Germline values: CDR1 SGHRS, CDR2 YFSETQ. CDR3 size: 14 residues. CDR3 DNA, as far as it was read: TGCGCCAGCAGCCCGGACAGGAGCACAGATACG. Residues: CASSPDRSTDT. In full, the CDR3 reads CASSPDRSTDTQYF.

With respect to this clone: Sequencing ends 3 residues short of the CDR3 end; the germline J gene provides the rest. This chain uses TRBV20-1 with TRBJ2-2; a possible D gene is TRBD2 (6 bases). The CDR3 totals 16 residues. Germline-derived CDR1 and CDR2 are DFQATT and SNEGSKA (reference sequence). V lost 5 bases and J lost 3, with 19 bases in between. The CDR3 reads CSAGAPGRLDTGELFF. The DNA read from the CDR3 is TGCAGTGCTGGAGCCCCAGGGAGGCTCGACACCGGGGAG.

Concerning this clone itself: One end of the junction is discordant with germline, which a read error may explain. The observed sequence ends 3 residues before the CDR3 terminus, with the missing tail filled in from the germline J gene. The gene calls are TRBV4-2 and TRBJ2-2, with a tentative D call TRBD1 (6 bases). The CDR3 extends over 16 amino acids. CDR1 and CDR2 (germline): LGHNA, YNFKEQ. The DNA read from the CDR3 is TGCGCCAGCAGCCCTCAAACAGGGAAGAACACCGGGGAG. Protein product: CASSPQTGKNTGE. The whole CDR3 region reads CASSPQTGKNTGELFF.

Note on this clone: The sequence runs out 3 residues before the end of the CDR3; the remainder is reconstructed from the germline J gene. V gene TRBV6-4 combines with J gene TRBJ2-2; 7 nucleotides agree with TRBD2. Losses at the gene ends were 4 bases for V and 4 bases for J; bases not matched to a gene: 0. The V gene's germline CDR1 is MRHNA and CDR2 SNTAGT. The CDR3 covers 13 residues. The chain's CDR3 is CASSGTSTGELFF. The covered CDR3 bases are TGTGCCAGCAGTGGGACTAGCACCGGGGAG.

To note about this clone: The read halts 3 residues ahead of the CDR3 end, with the missing end drawn from the germline J gene. This sequence joins TRBV7-9 and TRBJ2-5; possible D gene TRBD1, 5 bases. The germline V gene has CDR1 SEHNR and CDR2 FQNEAQ (reference sequence). Trimming took off 2 bases at V and 2 bases at J, with 9 bases between the two ends. This CDR3 is built from 14 residues. The CDR3 sequence: CASSLLTEQETQYF. The part of the CDR3 DNA that was read is TGTGCCAGCAGCTTATTGACAGAGCAAGAGACC.

To note about this clone: The read is 3 residues too short to cover the CDR3 end, so that end is filled in from the germline J gene. This chain joins TRBV7-2 and TRBJ1-6, with 7 bases identical to TRBD1. The CDR3 is 14 residues long. J lost 10 bases, V lost 4 bases, and 7 bases had no gene match. Germline CDR1 and CDR2: SGHTA and FQGNSA. The part of the CDR3 DNA that was read is TGTGCCAGCAGCTCTAGACAGGGAGGCTCACCC. Amino acid sequence: CASSSRQGGSP. The full CDR3 is CASSSRQGGSPLHF.

A note on this clone: The CDR3 end lies 3 residues beyond the end of the read and is filled in from the germline J gene. The chain joins TRBV20-1 to TRBJ2-3, with TRBD2 as a possible D gene (7 bases). Trimming removed 6 bases from V and 4 bases from J, with 11 bases in between. Germline V gene data show CDR1 as DFQATT and CDR2 as SNEGSKA (reference sequence). The CDR3 extends over 12 amino acids. The CDR3 here is CSAGGGADTQYF. The CDR3 DNA, read in part, is TGCAGTGCCGGCGGGGGCGCAGATACG.

As for this clone: The CDR3 end lies 3 residues beyond the end of the read and is filled in from the germline J gene. The V call is TRBV6-2 or TRBV6-3, the J call TRBJ2-7; D not certain. The V and J ends lost 2 bases and 1 base respectively, with 9 bases between them. Looked up from germline, CDR1 is MNHEY and CDR2 is SVGEGT. CDR3 size: 14 residues. CDR3 sequence: CASSYPGPSYEQYF. CDR3 DNA (partial): TGTGCCAGCAGTTACCCGGGTCCATCCTACGAG.

Concerning this clone: The missing CDR3 end, 3 residues past where the read stops, is filled in from the germline J gene. The V call is TRBV29-1, the J call TRBJ2-2; 8 positions match TRBD1. CDR1 and CDR2 from the germline V gene are SQVTM and ANQGSEA. This CDR3 is built from 14 residues. The CDR3 DNA, read in part, is TGCAGCGCAAGACTAGACAGGGGAGAAGAAAAG. This codes for CSARLDRGEEK. The entire CDR3 protein reads CSARLDRGEEKLFF.

Regarding this clone: Sequence at one end of the junction differs from germline and may be a read error. The CDR3 end lies 3 residues beyond the end of the read and is filled in from the germline J gene. The chain combines TRBV4-2 with TRBJ1-1; 8 bases fit TRBD1. CDR3 size: 14 residues. The V gene's germline CDR1 is LGHNA and CDR2 YNFKEQ. The CDR3 here is CASSPWTGTTEAFF. CDR3 DNA, as far as it was read: TGCGCCAGCAGCCCCTGGACAGGGACCACTGAA.

On this clone: The junction shows a germline mismatch at one end, possibly a read error. The read gets to within 3 residues of the CDR3 end, and the germline J gene fills in the rest. This rearrangement joins TRBV4-2 to TRBJ2-7; D tentatively fits TRBD1 or TRBD2 (5 bases each). CDR3 length: 14 amino acids. The germline gives CDR1 LGHNA, CDR2 YNFKEQ. The CDR3 bases that were read are TGCGCCAGCAGCCAAGAGAGGGGTCTACACGAG. Its translation is CASSQERGLHE. The full CDR3 reads CASSQERGLHEQYF.

A note on this clone: The read ends 3 residues before the CDR3 terminus; that terminus is restored from the germline J gene. The chain is built from TRBV5-1 and TRBJ2-1; TRBD1 matches 12 bases. This CDR3 region has 19 residues. Germline assignment: CDR1 SGHRS and CDR2 YFSETQ. With 5 bases clipped from V and 0 bases from J, the junction kept 12 bases outside the gene matches. The CDR3 bases that were read are TGCGCCAGCAGAGCCGGGACAGGGGGCTCTATGAGCTCCTACAATGAG. Its translation is CASRAGTGGSMSSYNE. In full, the CDR3 is CASRAGTGGSMSSYNEQFF.

As for this clone: An end of the junction differs from the germline gene, which may be a read error. Read data end 3 residues before the CDR3 end; the end is taken from the germline J gene. The chain links TRBV4-2 to TRBJ2-7; 12 bases are shared with TRBD2. Germline V gene lookup returns CDR1 LGHNA and CDR2 YNFKEQ. The CDR3 is made up of 14 amino acids. The CDR3 is CASSQTSGSYEQYF. Partial CDR3 DNA: TGCGCCAGCAGCCAGACTAGCGGGAGCTACGAG.

As concerns this clone: The read ends 3 residues before the CDR3 terminus; that terminus is restored from the germline J gene. The chain couples TRBV3-1 (or the pseudogene TRBV3-2) to TRBJ2-1; 7 bases fit TRBD1. CDR3 length equals 18 residues. V lost 2 bases and J lost 4; bases outside the gene matches: 14. Per the germline V gene, CDR1 is LGHDT and CDR2 is YNNKEL (reference sequence). The CDR3 sequence is CASSQWVHTGAVYNEQFF. CDR3 DNA, as far as it was read: TGTGCCAGCAGCCAATGGGTACACACAGGGGCGGTATACAATGAG.

About this clone itself: The CDR3 extends 3 residues past the end of the read, so its final part is completed from the germline J gene. The rearrangement joins TRBV20-1 to TRBJ1-2, with a possible D match to TRBD1 (6 bases). Germline V gene sequence: CDR1 DFQATT, CDR2 SNEGSKA (reference sequence). The CDR3 loop spans 13 amino acids. The ends were cut back, 3 bases at V and 4 bases at J, with 12 bases in the middle. This CDR3 reads CSARSQGSYGYTF. CDR3 bases read: TGCAGTGCTAGGTCACAGGGTTCCTATGGC.

As for this clone: The read gets to within 3 residues of the CDR3 end, and the germline J gene fills in the rest. V is TRBV7-2 and J is TRBJ2-2, with D perhaps TRBD2 (5 bases). Germline values: CDR1 SGHTA, CDR2 FQGNSA. The V and J ends lost 1 base and 6 bases respectively, with 9 bases between them. The CDR3 has 14 residues. The CDR3 region is CASSLGGWSGELFF. CDR3 DNA, as far as it was read: TGTGCCAGCAGCTTAGGAGGGTGGTCCGGGGAG.

Notes on this clone: The CDR3 goes on 3 residues after the read ends, and that part is filled in from the germline J gene. The V gene is TRBV7-3, the J gene TRBJ2-3, with 10 bases lining up with TRBD2. In germline, CDR1 is SGHTA, CDR2 FQGTGA. The V gene end was trimmed by 2 bases and the J gene end by 1 base; junction bases not matched to a gene: 3. This CDR3 contains 16 residues. CDR3 sequence: CASSLGLAGGTDTQYF. CDR3 bases read: TGTGCCAGCAGCTTAGGTCTAGCGGGGGGCACAGATACG.

For this clone: The read terminates 3 residues before the CDR3 end, so the remaining end is supplied by the germline J gene. The rearrangement uses TRBV11-2 and TRBJ2-3; TRBD1 matches 8 bases. The CDR3 length is 15 residues. In germline, CDR1 is SGHAT, CDR2 FQNNGV. The CDR3 reads CASSLGSGGRETQYF. Incomplete CDR3 DNA: TGTGCCAGCAGCTTAGGGTCAGGGGGCAGGGAGACG. Variable domain in full (rest from reference TRBV11-2 and TRBJ2-3): EAGVAQSPRYKIIEKRQSVAFWCNPISGHATLYWYQQILGQGPKLLIQFQNNGVVDDSQLPKDRFSAERLKGVDSTLKIQPAKLEDSAVYLCASSLGSGGRETQYFGPGTRLTVL.

Comments on this clone: The read gets to within 3 residues of the CDR3 end, and the germline J gene fills in the rest. The chain couples TRBV7-7 to TRBJ2-5, with D tentatively TRBD2 (5 bases). V was cut by 1 base and J by 1 base, with 13 bases left in between. Germline V lookup: CDR1 SSHAT, CDR2 FNYEAQ (reference sequence). This CDR3 has 16 amino acids. The CDR3 DNA, read in part, is TGTGCCAGCAGCTTAGATCGGGGTTTGGGCCAAGAGACC. Translated, it gives CASSLDRGLGQET. The CDR3 in full is CASSLDRGLGQETQYF.